This T cell receptor beta chain comes out of a study of regulatory T cells in long-lasting Graves disease. Study overall: The criterion for persistent Graves' disease was over 5 years of antithyroid drugs with positive TSH receptor antibodies.

The CDR3 loop spans 15 amino acids. Trimming took off 0 bases at V and 5 bases at J, with 14 bases between the two ends. The study's findings and limits: Lower TCR diversity characterized persistent Graves' patients relative to newly diagnosed patients.

Time point noted: persistent/refractory GD, antithyroid drugs over 5 years with positive TRAb. The TCR library was made from RNA extracted from PBMCs. Building of the TCR beta libraries involved iRepertoire HTBI primers and Arm-PCR of CDR3 regions. Each CDR3 protein is one row after TCRdb ran MiXCR on the multiplex PCR reads. The sample has roughly 400,000 distinct CDR3 sequences; more than 20% are singletons. This clonotype was counted many times. The antigen is not known. This chain uses TRBV12-3 or TRBV12-4 with TRBJ2-7; D unresolved. The source is a female donor with Graves disease. The starting material was peripheral blood mononuclear cells (PBMCs), obtained when the disease was refractory, from a patient treated with antithyroid drugs. The CDR3 sequence is CASSLAPTEPDEQYF. The CDR3 nucleotides read TGTGCCAGCAGTTTAGCGCCCACAGAACCCGACGAGCAGTACTTC.